A selection of T cell receptor beta chains follows, all from one sample in a study of cytomegalovirus exposure and HLA in healthy donors. Data came from immunoSEQ multiplex PCR; TCRdb stores just in-frame clones and leaves some out. This sample's table has some 120,000 clones. Material: PBMCs. The receptor source for this set is a man aged 40-49 years in good health and CMV-seropositive. The CDR3 runs from the conserved cysteine through the conserved F or W. The D gene is left open where the match is weak. Where a row states a size, it is once, few, many or the class of an expanded clone; other rows omit it.

J gene,D gene,clone size,V gene,CDR3 DNA,CDR3 protein
TRBJ2-1,-,-,TRBV2,TGTGCCAGCAGTGTCCGGGGGGCGGGCATAGGCTACAATGAGCAGTTCTTC,CASSVRGAGIGYNEQFF
TRBJ2-7,-,-,TRBV6-1,TGTGCCAGCAGTGCGATAGCCACCTACGAGCAGTACTTC,CASSAIATYEQYF
TRBJ2-1,TRBD1,-,TRBV7-3,TGTGCCAGCAGCTTATCAGGGGGCGAGTTGAATGAGCAGTTCTTC,CASSLSGGELNEQFF
TRBJ2-7,TRBD1,-,TRBV27,TGTGCCAGCAACAGGGGGTATGGGTACGAGCAGTACTTC,CASNRGYGYEQYF
TRBJ2-6,-,-,TRBV2,TGTGCCAGCAGCTACGGTGTATCTGGGGCCAACGTCCTGACTTTC,CASSYGVSGANVLTF
TRBJ2-3,TRBD2,-,TRBV30,TGTGCCTGGAGTGTGCGAGCGGGAGGGCATACGCAGTATTTT,CAWSVRAGGHTQYF
TRBJ1-2,TRBD1,-,TRBV15,TGTGCCACCAGCAGGACACTGACAGGGGGTAGCGATGGCTACACCTTC,CATSRTLTGGSDGYTF
TRBJ2-7,TRBD2,-,TRBV29-1,TGCAGCGTTCAGGGAGGTGATGGCGGGAGAAAGGGTGAGCAGTACTTC,CSVQGGDGGRKGEQYF
TRBJ2-1,-,-,TRBV10-3,TGTGCCGTGCGGCCAGCCTCCTACAATGAGCAGTTCTTC,CAVRPASYNEQFF
TRBJ2-1,-,-,TRBV7-2,TGTGCCAGCAGCTTAAGTGGAGGATCCGAGCAGTTCTTC,CASSLSGGSEQFF
TRBJ2-5,TRBD2,-,TRBV15,TGTGCCACCAGCAGGGGACTAGCGGGAGTCCCTGAGACCCAGTACTTC,CATSRGLAGVPETQYF
TRBJ2-5,TRBD1,-,TRBV2,TGTGCCAGCACCTCCACAGGGGCCCCAGAGACCCAGTACTTC,CASTSTGAPETQYF
TRBJ1-5,TRBD1,-,TRBV28,TGTGCCAGCAGTGTAACAGGGGTCCAGCATTTT,CASSVTGVQHF
TRBJ2-7,-,-,TRBV6-5,TGTGCCAGCAGTTGGGGCGGTTCCTACGAGCAGTACTTC,CASSWGGSYEQYF
TRBJ2-1,TRBD2,-,TRBV7-2,TGTGCCAGCAGCTTAGGGGGTTCGGCTAGCGGGACGGCTCGCAATGAGCAGTTCTTC,CASSLGGSASGTARNEQFF
TRBJ2-7,-,-,TRBV28,TGTGCCAGCAGTTTCGGGAGAGCCTACGAGCAGTACTTC,CASSFGRAYEQYF
TRBJ2-5,TRBD2,-,TRBV6-6,TGTGCCAGCAGTCCCTTAGCGGGAGTAGTGGAGACCCAGTACTTC,CASSPLAGVVETQYF
TRBJ2-1,-,-,TRBV7-3,TGTGCCAGCAGCTCCTTGGGGGCGGGAGAGGTTGAGCAGTTCTTC,CASSSLGAGEVEQFF
TRBJ2-1,-,-,TRBV14,TGTGCCAGCAGCCAAGGGCTAGCGTCGTATTACAATGAGCAGTTCTTC,CASSQGLASYYNEQFF
TRBJ2-2,-,-,TRBV4-3,TGCGCCAGCAGGGGGGGGGCCCCCGGGGAGCTGTTTTTT,CASRGGAPGELFF
TRBJ2-7,TRBD2,-,TRBV6-1,TGTGCCAGCAGTGAATTAGCGGGAGCTAGCGACGAGCAGTACTTC,CASSELAGASDEQYF
TRBJ1-4,-,-,TRBV7-9,TGTGCCAGCAGCTCATATATAAGTAGAACTAATGAAAAACTGTTTTTT,CASSSYISRTNEKLFF
TRBJ2-5,TRBD2,-,TRBV7-3,TGTGCCAGCAGCTCTTCTGGGGGAGGGGAGACCCAGTACTTC,CASSSSGGGETQYF
TRBJ2-7,TRBD2,medium-sized,TRBV2,TGTGCCAGCAGTGGTAGCGGGATGGTTGGCGAGCAGTACTTC,CASSGSGMVGEQYF
TRBJ1-3,TRBD1,-,TRBV7-9,TGTGCCAGCAGCTGGAAGACAGGGTACCAAAACACCATATATTTT,CASSWKTGYQNTIYF
TRBJ2-2,-,-,TRBV6-1,TGTGCCAGCAGTGAGACACTCGGGGAGCTGTTTTTT,CASSETLGELFF
TRBJ1-5,-,-,TRBV19,TGTGCCAGTAGCCCCAAGCCAGGGGAGAGGGCCCAGCATTTT,CASSPKPGERAQHF
TRBJ2-7,-,-,TRBV7-3,TGTGCCAGCAGCCCAGCCCCAGGCTCCTACGAGCAGTACTTC,CASSPAPGSYEQYF
TRBJ2-3,-,-,TRBV6-6,TGTGCCAGCAGTTCCGTCAAAGGGGTCACAGATACGCAGTATTTT,CASSSVKGVTDTQYF
TRBJ2-7,-,-,TRBV7-3,TGTGCCAGCAGCCCTGGACTGACTGATCGCGAGCAGTACTTC,CASSPGLTDREQYF
TRBJ2-3,TRBD2,-,TRBV9,TGTGCCAGCAGCAGCGGGACTAGCACAGATACGCAGTATTTT,CASSSGTSTDTQYF
TRBJ2-7,TRBD1,-,TRBV16,TGTGCCAGCAGCCAACCCCACAGGGGATACTACGAGCAGTACTTC,CASSQPHRGYYEQYF
TRBJ2-7,-,-,TRBV5-1,TGCGCCAGCAGCTTGGTGGACACCACCTACGAGCAGTACTTC,CASSLVDTTYEQYF
TRBJ2-2,-,-,TRBV15,TGTGCCACCAGCAGAATTAGTACCGGGGAGCTGTTTTTT,CATSRISTGELFF
TRBJ2-1,TRBD2,-,TRBV29-1,TGCAGCGGTAGGACTAGCGGGAGGACTAGTGAGCAGTTCTTC,CSGRTSGRTSEQFF
TRBJ2-7,-,-,TRBV5-1,TGCGCCAGCAGCTTGGACAGGACCTACGAGCAGTACTTC,CASSLDRTYEQYF
TRBJ2-1,TRBD2,-,TRBV2,TGTGCCAGCAACGCCGCGGGACTAGCGAAGACCGATGAGCAGTTCTTC,CASNAAGLAKTDEQFF
TRBJ2-2,-,-,TRBV7-9,TGTGCCAGCAGCTTAGGCCCTAGCCAGGACACCGGGGAGCTGTTTTTT,CASSLGPSQDTGELFF
TRBJ2-5,TRBD2,-,TRBV6-6,TGTGCCAGCAGTCCGGGACTAGCAGTCGAGACCCAGTACTTC,CASSPGLAVETQYF
TRBJ1-1,TRBD1,-,TRBV5-1,TGCGCCAGCAGCCCGACCCTCAGGGGGGTGACTGAAGCTTTCTTT,CASSPTLRGVTEAFF
TRBJ1-5,TRBD1,-,TRBV11-2,TGTGCCAGCAGCCGGGACAGCGGCAATCAGCCCCAGCATTTT,CASSRDSGNQPQHF
TRBJ2-2,-,-,TRBV29-1,TGCAGCGCTCGGACTGCAACCGGGGAGCTGTTTTTT,CSARTATGELFF
TRBJ1-1,-,-,TRBV14,TGTGCCAGCAGCCAAGATCAGAACACTGAAGCTTTCTTT,CASSQDQNTEAFF
TRBJ2-1,TRBD2,-,TRBV28,TGTGCCAGCAGCCCCCCCAGCGGGGCCTACAATGAGCAGTTCTTC,CASSPPSGAYNEQFF